The rows below give T cell receptor beta chains drawn from one sample of a study of Ad26.COV2.S vaccination and SARS-CoV-2 variants. Sequencing used immunoSEQ multiplex PCR; TCRdb keeps in-frame clones, though not all of them. The repertoire consists of a few hundred thousand clones, with around nine tenths occurring once and the leading ten covering approximately 3.6%. This sample comprised peripheral blood, obtained in a trial of Ad26.COV2.S vaccine versus placebo. Receptors originate from a person between 18 and 59 years old who received the Ad26.COV2.S COVID-19 vaccine or a placebo. CDR3s include the opening cysteine and the closing phenylalanine or tryptophan. Each record gives: D gene, V gene, clone size, J gene, CDR3 protein, CDR3 DNA. The D gene is left open where the match is weak. Clone size, where shown, is once, few, many, or a class for clones that have expanded.

-	TRBV6-5	-	TRBJ1-1	CASSPPFWPEAFF	TGTGCCAGCAGCCCGCCTTTTTGGCCTGAAGCTTTCTTT
-	TRBV19	once	TRBJ1-1	CASSQGRTSEAFF	TGTGCCAGTAGCCAGGGGCGGACTTCTGAAGCTTTCTTT
TRBD2	TRBV3-1/TRBV3-2	-	TRBJ2-7	CASSQTPGLAGSYEQYF	TGTGCCAGCAGCCAAACTCCGGGACTAGCGGGATCCTACGAGCAGTACTTC
TRBD2	TRBV25-1	few	TRBJ2-7	CASAGGPAKYF	TGTGCCAGCGCGGGGGGGCCCGCGAAGTACTTC
TRBD1	TRBV7-6	-	TRBJ1-4	CASSPDRGRLEKLFF	TGTGCCAGCAGCCCAGACAGGGGGCGTCTTGAAAAACTGTTTTTT
TRBD2	TRBV11-2	-	TRBJ2-5	CASSLVPGLASGETQYF	TGTGCCAGCAGCTTAGTACCGGGACTAGCAAGTGGAGAGACCCAGTACTTC
-	TRBV24-1	-	TRBJ2-1	CATSEFLPGPYYNEQFF	TGTGCCACCAGTGAGTTTCTCCCAGGGCCGTACTACAATGAGCAGTTCTTC
TRBD2	TRBV5-8	few	TRBJ2-5	CASPWGRVKTQYF	TGTGCCAGCCCCTGGGGGAGGGTGAAGACCCAGTACTTC
-	TRBV4-2	-	TRBJ1-4	CASSQGGEELFF	TGTGCCAGCAGCCAAGGGGGAGAGGAACTGTTTTTT
TRBD1	TRBV9	-	TRBJ1-5	CASSVGRGRGASNQPQHF	TGTGCCAGCAGCGTAGGGAGGGGGCGAGGGGCTAGCAATCAGCCCCAGCATTTT
TRBD2	TRBV19	-	TRBJ2-1	CASSVSGGAYNEQFF	TGTGCCAGTAGCGTCAGCGGGGGGGCCTACAATGAGCAGTTCTTC
TRBD2	TRBV6-4	few	TRBJ2-3	CASSDSTSGGDTQYF	TGTGCCAGCAGTGACTCAACTAGCGGGGGGGATACGCAGTATTTT
TRBD1	TRBV7-3	-	TRBJ1-1	CASGKTGGTEAFF	TGTGCCAGCGGGAAGACAGGGGGCACTGAAGCTTTCTTT
-	TRBV27	once	TRBJ1-2	CASGRTYGYTF	TGTGCCAGCGGACGGACCTATGGCTACACCTTC
-	TRBV2	-	TRBJ1-3	CASQDPGNTIYF	TGTGCCAGCCAGGATCCCGGAAACACCATATATTTT
-	TRBV6-5	-	TRBJ2-5	CASSYSLYTQETQYF	TGTGCCAGCAGTTATTCACTATACACCCAAGAGACCCAGTACTTC
-	TRBV6-2/TRBV6-3	-	TRBJ2-5	CASSYSWETQYF	TGTGCCAGCAGTTACTCGTGGGAGACCCAGTACTTC
TRBD1	TRBV6-5	-	TRBJ1-6	CASSWGQGSSPLHF	TGTGCCAGCAGTTGGGGACAGGGGAGTTCACCCCTCCACTTT
-	TRBV27	-	TRBJ1-2	CASSLRGQTNYGYTF	TGTGCCAGCAGTTTACGAGGACAGACTAACTATGGCTACACCTTC
TRBD1	TRBV20-1	once	TRBJ1-4	CSASGGGGLDEKLFF	TGCAGTGCCAGTGGGGGAGGGGGCTTGGATGAAAAACTGTTTTTT
-	TRBV5-1	-	TRBJ2-5	CASSLGDSPQETQYF	TGCGCCAGCAGCTTGGGGGACTCTCCCCAAGAGACCCAGTACTTC
-	TRBV6-5	-	TRBJ1-2	CASMELGGNYGYTF	TGTGCCAGCATGGAATTGGGGGGGAACTATGGCTACACCTTC
-	TRBV19	-	TRBJ2-4	CASSPRDRAKNIQYF	TGTGCCAGTAGTCCAAGGGACCGGGCGAAAAACATTCAGTACTTC
TRBD1	TRBV24-1	-	TRBJ2-2	CATQGQGVNTGELFF	TGTGCCACTCAAGGACAGGGGGTTAACACCGGGGAGCTGTTTTTT
-	TRBV3-1/TRBV3-2	-	TRBJ1-2	CASSLQRVGRGYTF	TGTGCCAGCAGCCTCCAGAGGGTAGGGCGAGGCTACACCTTC
-	TRBV7-3	once	TRBJ2-2	CASSLSIPGELFF	TGTGCCAGCAGCTTATCAATTCCCGGGGAGCTGTTTTTT
TRBD2	TRBV6-7	-	TRBJ2-1	CASSYCSTSGVYEQFF	TGTGCCAGCAGTTACTGTTCGACTAGCGGGGTCTATGAGCAGTTCTTC